This T cell receptor beta chain was recorded in a study of T cell changes during pregnancy in multiple sclerosis. Deletions cut 4 bases from V and 1 base from J, with 11 bases between. The CDR3 sequence is 14 residues long. CDR1 and CDR2 from the germline V gene are SGHRS and YFSETQ. Clones were sequenced by immunoSEQ multiplex PCR, and TCRdb holds only the in-frame ones, with some missing. The sample lists approximately 50,000 clones; about 91% were seen once. The chain is built from TRBV5-1 and TRBJ1-1; TRBD1 is a possible D gene (6 bases). This TCR came from a female donor with multiple sclerosis, enrolled in a pregnancy study. Sequencing used CD8+ T cells from peripheral blood mononuclear cells, obtained after pregnancy. Here the CDR3 reads CASSLRDTNTEAFF. The CDR3 DNA follows: TGCGCCAGCAGCCTCCGGGACACGAACACTGAAGCTTTCTTT.